This record covers a single T cell receptor beta chain. TCRdb keeps only in-frame clones here, not all; method: immunoSEQ multiplex PCR. The table records tens of thousands of clones, about four fifths of them present only once. The data stem from a study of cytomegalovirus exposure and HLA in healthy donors. The CDR3 is made up of 14 amino acids. V lost 8 bases and J lost 1, with 14 bases in between. Germline V gives CDR1 MNHNS, CDR2 SASEGT. Sequences were obtained from PBMCs. V and J are TRBV6-1 and TRBJ1-1, with TRBD1 as a possible D gene (5 bases). The clonotype comes from a woman under 30 in good health and CMV-seropositive. The CDR3 loop reads CASLAGWQNTEAFF. In DNA, the CDR3 is TGTGCCAGCCTCGCAGGGTGGCAGAACACTGAAGCTTTCTTT.